This T cell receptor beta chain derives from a study of T cell responses to AZD1222 COVID-19 vaccine listed by TCRdb under 2021. Describing the broader study: A total of 230 to 250 trial participants underwent TCR sequencing, of whom about 200 had received two doses of AZD1222 and some 25 had received two doses of the MenACWY control vaccine. Enrollment into the trials was organized by age into subgroups of 18-55, 56-69 and 70-plus years, and those subgroups contained approximately 150, 30 and 60 TCR-sequenced participants, respectively.

What the study reported, not specific to this receptor: Participants were mostly white British, with more females than males. The authors suggested clonal diversity may have been underestimated. Because no samples from the day 14 peak response were available, repertoires could be characterized only after the peak T cell response. The 56-69-year group was small, and its depth increase did not reach significance, likely because of low power. The vaccine-associated CD4 TCRs covered the entire spike protein, and the dominant responses fell in regions 160-218 and 743-854. Reportedly, close to half of the unique spike-specific TCRs recognized epitopes lying outside the regions that are mutated in the B.1.351 and B.1.1.7 variants. Only a handful of AZD1222 recipients were SARS-CoV-2 seropositive at baseline, limiting conclusions about previously exposed vaccinees. After two AZD1222 doses, both the breadth and the depth of spike-specific TCRs were significantly higher than at day 0 and than in MenACWY recipients.

From the cysteine up to the phenylalanine, the CDR3 has a length of 18 residues. Only the CDR3 part of the read is kept: 54 bases, read in frame from the first base. V and J are trimmed by 5 bases and 6 bases, and the gene matches miss 17 bases of the junction. Based on the germline V gene (reference sequence), the CDR1 and CDR2 sequences are LGHDT and YNNKEL. With regard to this clone: Its cognate antigen has yet to be identified. No quality values exist for individual bases; no much larger clone is one base distant.

What the time point label conveys for this sample: baseline before first vaccination. Sample treatment or condition, as interpreted from the label and publication: meningococcal conjugate vaccine given as trial control. Vaccinee samples were obtained from the UK trials COV001 and COV002, which included a single-blind randomized controlled phase 2/3 trial of AZD1222 (ChAdOx1 nCoV-19) in healthy adults. Trial participant PBMC samples were collected at day 0 and day 28 after the second dose for TCRbeta chain sequencing. The CDR3 regions of human TCRbeta chains were subjected to immunosequencing. Concerning the study's data processing: TCRs in the repertoires were matched against a reference library of SARS-CoV-2-specific TCRs that had been generated with the MIRA antigen-specificity platform. Breadth meant the fraction of unique TCRs that were SARS-CoV-2-associated, whereas depth meant the fraction of total T cells that were SARS-CoV-2-associated. Using the MIRA data, each spike-specific TCR was assigned both to the spike region to which the TCR was reactive and to a CD4 or CD8 class. Log10-transformed breadth and depth values were compared by one-way ANOVA with Sidak's multiple comparisons tests. The table was pulled from immuneACCESS by TCRdb, which kept in-frame rearrangements only. Such tables lose some clones; where checked, under half of the loss comes from unresolved V genes, and the rest has no known cause. V and J calls and clone size follow that table, whereas D and trimming were derived from the DNA. This sample comprises approximately 80,000 clones, 88% of them detected only once. The top ten clonotypes cover approximately 4.8% of the sample.

The clonotype originates from an adult in good health. The sample here was peripheral blood, taken on day 0 of MenACWY control vaccination. This sequence uses TRBV3-1 (or the pseudogene TRBV3-2) and TRBJ2-2; 8 central nucleotides agree with TRBD1. In nucleotides, the sequence is TGTGCCAGCAGCTACCTCCAGGGGGCGCGAGAGAAAGCCGGGGAGCTGTTTTTT. Its protein product is CASSYLQGAREKAGELFF.